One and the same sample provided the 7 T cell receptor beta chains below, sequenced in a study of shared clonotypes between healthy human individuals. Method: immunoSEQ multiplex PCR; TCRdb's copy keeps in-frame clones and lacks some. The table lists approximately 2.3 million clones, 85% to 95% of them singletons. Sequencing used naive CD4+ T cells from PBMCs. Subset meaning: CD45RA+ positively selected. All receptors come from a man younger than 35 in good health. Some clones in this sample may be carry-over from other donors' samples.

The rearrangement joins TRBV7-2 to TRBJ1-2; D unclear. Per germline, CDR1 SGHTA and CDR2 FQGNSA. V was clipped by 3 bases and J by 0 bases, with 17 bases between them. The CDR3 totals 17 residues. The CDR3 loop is CASSFRAARGSNYGYTF. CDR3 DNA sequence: TGTGCCAGCAGCTTCCGGGCTGCCCGAGGCTCTAACTATGGCTACACCTTC.

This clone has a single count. The CDR3 reads CASSFTGGADEQFF. The CDR3 DNA is TGTGCCAGCAGCTTTACAGGGGGCGCGGATGAGCAGTTCTTC. This sequence joins TRBV11-2 and TRBJ2-1, with 9 positions matching TRBD1. This CDR3 region has 14 residues. Per germline, CDR1 SGHAT and CDR2 FQNNGV. V was pared by 3 bases and J by 8 bases, with 5 bases of the junction left unmatched.

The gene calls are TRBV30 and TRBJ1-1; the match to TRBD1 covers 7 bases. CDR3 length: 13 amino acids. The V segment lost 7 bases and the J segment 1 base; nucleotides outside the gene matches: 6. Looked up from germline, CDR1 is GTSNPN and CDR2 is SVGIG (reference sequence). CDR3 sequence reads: CASTRGKNTEAFF. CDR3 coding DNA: TGTGCCTCAACCAGGGGGAAGAACACTGAAGCTTTCTTT.

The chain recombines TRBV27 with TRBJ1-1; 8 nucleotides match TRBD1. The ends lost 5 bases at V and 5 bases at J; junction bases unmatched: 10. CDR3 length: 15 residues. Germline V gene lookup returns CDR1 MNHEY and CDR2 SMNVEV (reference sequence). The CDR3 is CASSPTRTGLTEAFF. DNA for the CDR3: TGTGCCAGCAGTCCGACCCGGACAGGGTTGACTGAAGCTTTCTTT.

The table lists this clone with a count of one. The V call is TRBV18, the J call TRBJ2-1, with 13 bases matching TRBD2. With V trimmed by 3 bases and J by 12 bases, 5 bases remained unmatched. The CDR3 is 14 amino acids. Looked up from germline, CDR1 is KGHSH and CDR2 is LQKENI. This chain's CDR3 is CASSPGLAGDRQFF. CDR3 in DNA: TGTGCCAGCTCACCCGGACTAGCGGGAGACAGGCAGTTCTTC.

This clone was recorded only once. The CDR3 sequence is CASSPNGQGSNQPQHF. DNA of the CDR3: TGTGCCAGCAGCCCAAACGGACAGGGGAGCAATCAGCCCCAGCATTTT. The V gene is TRBV28, the J gene TRBJ1-5, with TRBD1 identical over 9 bases. From germline, CDR1 is MDHEN and CDR2 SYDVKM. This CDR3 region has 16 residues. Losses at the gene ends were 6 bases for V and 1 base for J; bases not matched to a gene: 7.

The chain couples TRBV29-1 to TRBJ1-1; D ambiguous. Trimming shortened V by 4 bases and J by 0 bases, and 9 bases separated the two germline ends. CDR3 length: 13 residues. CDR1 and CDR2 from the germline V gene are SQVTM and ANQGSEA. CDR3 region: CSVVRVMNTEAFF. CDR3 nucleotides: TGCAGCGTTGTGAGAGTCATGAACACTGAAGCTTTCTTT.